The 29 T cell receptor beta chains below were found in one sample sequenced in a study of T cells in Graves' hyperthyroidism and ophthalmopathy. RNA transcripts provided the source from which TCR beta CDR3 regions were amplified. The HTBI primer set served for first-round RT-PCR of the TCR CDR3. MiXCR, applied by TCRdb to the multiplex PCR reads, yields one record per CDR3 protein. The sample yields roughly 710,000 distinct CDR3 sequences, approximately 36% seen once. Sequenced input: blood. All receptors derive from a woman in her thirties or forties with Graves' hyperthyroidism.

The chain uses TRBV5-1 and TRBJ2-7; D tentatively fits TRBD1 or TRBD2 (5 bases each). This CDR3 spans 16 amino acids. With 4 bases removed from V and 0 bases from J, the gap between germline ends came to 17 bases. Germline V gene sequence: CDR1 SGHRS, CDR2 YFSETQ. DNA of the CDR3: TGCGCCAGCAGCCAAGAGAGCATCGGGACCTCCTACGAGCAGTACTTC. It encodes CASSQESIGTSYEQYF.

This rearrangement joins TRBV7-2 to TRBJ1-2, with D unresolved. The germline V and J ends were trimmed by 5 bases and 5 bases, with 12 bases remaining between them. This CDR3 is 13 amino acids long. Germline CDR1 reads SGHTA; CDR2 reads FQGNSA. CDR3 DNA sequence: TGTGCCAGCAGCCAAGATTGGAATTATGGCTACACCTTC. The encoded protein is CASSQDWNYGYTF.

In this sample, this clonotype turned up once. The rearrangement uses TRBV6-1 and TRBJ2-2; 12 nucleotides align to TRBD1. Losses at the gene ends were 7 bases for V and 7 bases for J; bases not matched to a gene: 13. From germline, CDR1 is MNHNS and CDR2 SASEGT. The CDR3 has 17 amino acids. The CDR3 nucleotides are TGTGCCAGCACCCACCCTCGGGACAGGGGGCAAGGCGGGGAGCTGTTTTTT. This encodes CASTHPRDRGQGGELFF.

Note on this clonotype: A much larger clone is a single base away; this may be a read error. The V call is TRBV7-9, the J call TRBJ2-7; D may match TRBD1 or TRBD2 (5 bases each). This CDR3 has 16 amino acids. Per the germline V gene, CDR1 is SEHNR and CDR2 is FQNEAQ (reference sequence). The CDR3 region is CTSSSGPVQGSYEQYF. CDR3 sequence (DNA): TGTACCAGCAGCTCGGGGCCCGTCCAGGGATCCTACGAGCAGTACTTC.

This clonotype was picked up many times. The V gene is TRBV10-3, the J gene TRBJ2-7; maybe TRBD2 (6 bases). The V gene lost 2 bases and the J gene lost 2 bases, with 10 bases spanning the gap. CDR1 ENHRY and CDR2 SYGVKD come from the germline V gene. The CDR3 is 14 amino acids. The CDR3: CAISEGTSPYEQYF. Written as DNA, the CDR3 is TGTGCCATCAGTGAGGGAACTAGCCCCTACGAGCAGTACTTC.

The table lists this clonotype with many counts. The chain recombines TRBV29-1 with TRBJ2-7, with D perhaps given as TRBD1 or TRBD2 (7 bases each). V was cut by 6 bases and J by 4 bases, with 16 bases left in between. CDR3 size: 13 residues. Germline V CDR1 and CDR2: SQVTM, ANQGSEA. The CDR3 sequence is CSVVYRGGYEQYF. In nucleotides, the CDR3 is TGCAGCGTGGTATACAGGGGAGGGTACGAGCAGTACTTC.

This clonotype was counted many times. The rearrangement uses TRBV9 and TRBJ2-5; 9 nucleotides agree with TRBD2. This CDR3 region has 15 residues. V gave up 0 bases and J gave up 5 bases; unmatched junction bases: 5. Germline V gene data show CDR1 as SGDLS and CDR2 as YYNGEE. CDR3 amino acids: CASSVDAGGPETQYF. The DNA for the CDR3 is TGTGCCAGCAGCGTAGACGCGGGAGGGCCGGAGACCCAGTACTTC.

This clonotype has a handful of counts. The chain has TRBV13 and TRBJ1-6; TRBD1 is a possible D gene (5 bases). From germline, CDR1 is PRHDT and CDR2 FYEKMQ (reference sequence). Trimming pared 6 bases from V and 6 bases from J, leaving 15 bases between. The CDR3 has 15 residues. The CDR3 sequence: CASSSQDGANSPLHF. DNA for the CDR3: TGTGCCAGCAGTTCCCAGGACGGGGCTAATTCACCCCTCCACTTT.

The V gene is TRBV5-1, the J gene TRBJ1-1; the D gene is possibly TRBD1 (5 bases). The CDR3 is 12 amino acids. Trimming cost V 2 bases and J 7 bases, with 9 bases left between them. The germline CDR1 and CDR2 sequences are SGHRS and YFSETQ. In DNA form, the CDR3 reads TGCGCCAGCAGCTTAATTAGGGGTGAAGCTTTCTTT. Amino acids: CASSLIRGEAFF.

The V and J genes are TRBV11-2 and TRBJ1-1; D ambiguous. V lost 5 bases, J lost 0 bases, and 13 bases lay in between. CDR1 and CDR2 from the germline V gene are SGHAT and FQNNGV. This CDR3 is 15 amino acids long. CDR3 coding DNA: TGTGCCAGCAGCAGAGGACCGCTCCTGAACACTGAAGCTTTCTTT. This gives the protein CASSRGPLLNTEAFF. Based on the CDR3 plus reference TRBV11-2 and TRBJ1-1, the full variable domain is EAGVAQSPRYKIIEKRQSVAFWCNPISGHATLYWYQQILGQGPKLLIQFQNNGVVDDSQLPKDRFSAERLKGVDSTLKIQPAKLEDSAVYLCASSRGPLLNTEAFFGQGTRLTVV.

The chain recombines TRBV7-8 with TRBJ1-1; D may be TRBD1 (5 bases). This CDR3 region has 14 residues. V lost 6 bases, J lost 2 bases, and 13 bases lay in between. Germline CDR1 is SGHVS and CDR2 is FQNEAQ. The CDR3 loop reads CASRSPGFNTEAFF. CDR3 nucleotides: TGTGCCAGCAGATCCCCAGGGTTTAACACTGAAGCTTTCTTT.

This clonotype was observed many times. The J gene is TRBJ1-6, the V gene TRBV29-1; no reliable D call. This CDR3 contains 13 residues. Trimming cost V 4 bases and J 6 bases, with 10 bases left between them. In germline, CDR1 is SQVTM, CDR2 ANQGSEA. The CDR3 coding sequence is TGCAGCGTTGCTACGGAACTTAATTCACCCCTCCACTTT. Translating gives CSVATELNSPLHF.

Regarding this clonotype: This may come from a read error, since a much larger clone is one base off. J is TRBJ1-2 and V is TRBV10-3; tentatively, D is TRBD1 (5 bases). The CDR3 spans 11 residues. CDR1 is ENHRY, CDR2 SYGVKD, per germline. This CDR3 is CASRQTPQSSF. The DNA of the CDR3 is TGTGCCAGCCGACAGACACCGCAGTCCTCCTTC.

For this clonotype: At one boundary the junction diverges from the germline segment, which might be a read error. The J gene is TRBJ2-5, the V gene TRBV7-9, with 11 nucleotides matching TRBD2. CDR3 length: 16 amino acids. CDR1 is SEHNR, CDR2 FQNEAQ, per germline (reference sequence). The CDR3 here is CASSRTSGSYQETRYF. The DNA of the CDR3 is TGTGCCAGCAGCCGTACTAGCGGGAGTTACCAAGAGACCCGGTACTTC.

Note on this clonotype: Mismatch with germline at one junction end may stem from a read error. This rearrangement joins TRBV10-3 to TRBJ2-7, with 11 bases matching TRBD2. The CDR3 has 15 residues. Germline lookup yields CDR1 ENHRY and CDR2 SYGVKD. CDR3 region: CASSDRLAGFYEQYF. For the CDR3, the DNA is TGTGCCAGCAGTGATAGACTAGCGGGATTTTACGAGCAGTACTTC.

The chain has TRBV2 and TRBJ1-5; D is perhaps TRBD1 (6 bases). Germline CDR1 is SNHLY and CDR2 is FYNNEI. Deletions cut 3 bases from V and 7 bases from J, with 19 bases between. The CDR3 has 16 residues. CDR3 DNA: TGTGCCAGCAGTGAGCGGGGGGGCTACAATGAGCAGCCCCAGCATTTT. It is translated as CASSERGGYNEQPQHF.

The chain employs TRBV5-4 and TRBJ2-7, with 8 nucleotides matching TRBD2. Germline loops: CDR1 SGHNT, CDR2 YYREEE (reference sequence). CDR3 length: 15 residues. V gave up 0 bases and J gave up 7 bases; unmatched junction bases: 9. The CDR3 DNA sequence: TGTGCCAGCAGCTTGGCCGGGGGGGGCGCGGATGAGCAGTACTTC. Residues: CASSLAGGGADEQYF.

This clonotype was recorded at least ten times. The J gene is TRBJ2-7, the V gene TRBV6-5; possible D gene TRBD1, 5 bases. The CDR3 spans 13 residues. Germline V gene lookup returns CDR1 MNHEY and CDR2 SVGAGI. Between the trimmed V and J ends, which lost 0 bases and 4 bases, there was a span of 7 bases. The CDR3 DNA reads TGTGCCAGCAGTTACTCAGGGGCATACGAGCAGTACTTC. Translated, it gives CASSYSGAYEQYF.

The chain is built from TRBV7-2 and TRBJ2-5; 7 bases match TRBD1. This CDR3 is built from 16 residues. Germline lookup yields CDR1 SGHTA and CDR2 FQGNSA. Germline trimming cut 5 bases from V and 4 bases from J; bases unmatched to any gene: 13. The CDR3 here is CASSAGTAGAIETQYF. The DNA for the CDR3 is TGTGCCAGCAGCGCCGGGACAGCTGGGGCCATAGAGACCCAGTACTTC. Using reference TRBV7-2 and TRBJ2-5 for the parts outside the CDR3, the full variable domain is GAGVSQSPSNKVTEKGKDVELRCDPISGHTALYWYRQSLGQGLEFLIYFQGNSAPDKSGLPSDRFSAERTGGSVSTLTIQRTQQEDSAVYLCASSAGTAGAIETQYFGPGTRLLVL.

This clonotype was detected only a few times. This chain joins TRBV28 and TRBJ2-7; TRBD1 aligns across 7 bases. In germline, CDR1 is MDHEN, CDR2 SYDVKM. The CDR3 is 13 amino acids. The junction had 5 bases not matched to a gene; V was cut back by 6 bases and J by 3 bases. The CDR3 loop reads CASRATGHYEQYF. The CDR3 nucleotides are TGTGCCAGCAGGGCGACAGGGCACTACGAGCAGTACTTC.

Ten or more counts support this clonotype. J is TRBJ1-2 and V is TRBV24-1, with TRBD1 matching over 7 bases. In germline, CDR1 is KGHDR, CDR2 SFDVKD. The CDR3 loop spans 12 amino acids. V lost 12 bases and J lost 9; bases outside the gene matches: 12. DNA of the CDR3: TGTGCCGCCCCGCGTGGCAGGGGGTGCTACACCTTC. Encoded protein: CAAPRGRGCYTF.

This clonotype has ten or more counts. This chain joins TRBV2 and TRBJ1-4; D remains ambiguous. Trimming pared 2 bases from V and 5 bases from J, leaving 9 bases between. Germline CDR1 and CDR2: SNHLY and FYNNEI. The CDR3 loop spans 14 amino acids. In nucleotides, the CDR3 is TGTGCCAGCAGTGAAAGCGGCATAAATGAAAAACTGTTTTTT. This sequence encodes CASSESGINEKLFF.

This clonotype showed up many times. The CDR3 is CSVREPNQPQHF. The DNA of the CDR3 is TGCAGCGTACGGGAGCCCAATCAGCCCCAGCATTTT. The chain couples TRBV29-1 to TRBJ1-5; no clear D. Germline V CDR1 and CDR2: SQVTM, ANQGSEA. Trimming took off 6 bases at V and 3 bases at J, with 9 bases between the two ends. CDR3 size: 12 residues.

This clonotype has a handful of counts. V is TRBV4-3 and J is TRBJ1-1; possibly TRBD1 for D (5 bases). This CDR3 has 13 amino acids. Trimming pared 3 bases from V and 11 bases from J, leaving 16 bases between. Germline values: CDR1 LGHNA, CDR2 YSLEER. CDR3 sequence (DNA): TGCGCCAGCAGCCAGGGCTTGGGGGAACGGGCTTTCTTT. Its protein is CASSQGLGERAFF.

The gene calls are TRBV3-1 and TRBJ1-2; 11 bases line up with TRBD1. J lost 6 bases, V lost 1 base, and 4 bases had no gene match. CDR3 length equals 15 residues. Germline values: CDR1 LGHDT, CDR2 YNNKEL (reference sequence). CDR3 loop: CASSQGTGGANGYTF. The DNA of the CDR3 is TGTGCCAGCAGCCAAGGGACAGGGGGCGCGAATGGCTACACCTTC.

This clonotype was seen a handful of times. The J gene is TRBJ2-7, the V gene TRBV3-1; D assignment may be TRBD1 or TRBD2 (6 bases each). Per the germline V gene, CDR1 is LGHDT and CDR2 is YNNKEL (reference sequence). The CDR3 extends over 17 amino acids. V lost 0 bases to trimming and J lost 3 bases, with 18 bases between them. In DNA, the CDR3 is TGTGCCAGCAGCCAAGAGGGGGGACGGGACACCTACTACGAGCAGTACTTC. It codes for CASSQEGGRDTYYEQYF.

The V call is TRBV6-5, the J call TRBJ1-2; tentative D call: TRBD1 (6 bases). The CDR3 is 14 amino acids. Germline CDR1 MNHEY, CDR2 SVGAGI. Trimming took 2 bases from V and 2 from J, leaving 9 bases between them. In DNA form, the CDR3 reads TGTGCCAGCAGTTACGGGGGCTCCAACTATGGCTACACCTTC. Translated, it gives CASSYGGSNYGYTF.

This clonotype was detected only a few times. The CDR3 DNA is TGCGCCAGCAGCTTGGACAGGGCGATAGGGTCCTACGAGCAGTACTTC. Its translation is CASSLDRAIGSYEQYF. V and J are TRBV5-1 and TRBJ2-7; a weak D match, TRBD1 (6 bases). Trimming removed 0 bases from V and 1 base from J, with 14 bases in between. Germline V gives CDR1 SGHRS, CDR2 YFSETQ. The CDR3 runs to 16 residues.

This clonotype has a count of ten or more. The chain joins TRBV7-2 to TRBJ2-7, with a possible D match to TRBD2 (6 bases). In germline, CDR1 is SGHTA, CDR2 FQGNSA. The CDR3 has 16 amino acids. Between the trimmed V and J ends, which lost 3 bases and 4 bases, there was a span of 19 bases. CDR3 DNA sequence: TGTGCCAGCAGCTTCACGATGGGACTGGAATTATACGAGCAGTACTTC. It codes for CASSFTMGLELYEQYF.